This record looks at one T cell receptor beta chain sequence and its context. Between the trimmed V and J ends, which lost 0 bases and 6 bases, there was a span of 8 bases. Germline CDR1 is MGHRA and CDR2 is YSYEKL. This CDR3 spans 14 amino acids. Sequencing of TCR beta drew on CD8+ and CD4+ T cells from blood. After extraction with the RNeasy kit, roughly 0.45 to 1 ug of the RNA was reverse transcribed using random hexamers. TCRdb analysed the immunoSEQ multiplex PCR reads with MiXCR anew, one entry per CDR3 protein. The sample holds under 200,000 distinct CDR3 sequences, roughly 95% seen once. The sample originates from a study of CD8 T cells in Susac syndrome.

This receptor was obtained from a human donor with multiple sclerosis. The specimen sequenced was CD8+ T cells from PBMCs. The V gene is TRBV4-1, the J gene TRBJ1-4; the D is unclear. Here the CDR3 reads CASSQEDAHEKLFF. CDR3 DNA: TGCGCCAGCAGCCAAGAGGACGCCCATGAAAAACTGTTTTTT.